Listed here are 8 T cell receptor beta chains from one sample, sequenced in a study of cytomegalovirus exposure and HLA in healthy donors. PCR was performed using 60 Vbeta and 13 Jbeta primers. Repertoires were generated with immunoSEQ multiplex PCR, while TCRdb's copy carries only in-frame clones and drops some. The sample carries some 200,000 clones, 87% recorded once. The source material was PBMCs. These receptors originate from a girl under three years old in good health and CMV-seronegative.

The chain has TRBV27 and TRBJ1-2; 7 bases are a match to TRBD1. The junction had 5 bases not matched to a gene; V was cut back by 3 bases and J by 1 base. The CDR3 runs 15 residues. CDR1 and CDR2 (germline): MNHEY, SMNVEV (reference sequence). DNA of the CDR3: TGTGCCAGCAGTTTGTCGGGACAGAGTAACTATGGCTACACCTTC. This codes for CASSLSGQSNYGYTF.

The V call is TRBV6-1, the J call TRBJ1-1; D might be TRBD1 (5 bases). This CDR3 has 16 residues. With 0 bases removed from V and 4 bases from J, the gap between germline ends came to 15 bases. Germline V gives CDR1 MNHNS, CDR2 SASEGT. The CDR3 spells CASSEASNRPGTEAFF. The CDR3 nucleotides read TGTGCCAGCAGTGAAGCGAGTAACAGGCCGGGCACTGAAGCTTTCTTT.

The chain carries TRBV11-2 and TRBJ1-2, with 7 bases lining up with TRBD1. This CDR3 has 14 residues. V dropped 5 bases and J dropped 4; count of bases not matched to a gene: 7. In germline, CDR1 is SGHAT, CDR2 FQNNGV. The CDR3 bases are TGTGCCAGCAGCCCCGGGACAGTGGCCTATGGCTACACCTTC. Protein: CASSPGTVAYGYTF. Filled out from reference TRBV11-2 and TRBJ1-2, the complete variable domain reads EAGVAQSPRYKIIEKRQSVAFWCNPISGHATLYWYQQILGQGPKLLIQFQNNGVVDDSQLPKDRFSAERLKGVDSTLKIQPAKLEDSAVYLCASSPGTVAYGYTFGSGTRLTVV.

The chain joins TRBV18 to TRBJ1-1; TRBD1 agrees at 8 bases. Germline CDR1 KGHSH, CDR2 LQKENI. The CDR3 covers 16 residues. The V segment lost 3 bases and the J segment 0 bases; nucleotides outside the gene matches: 6. The CDR3 DNA sequence: TGTGCCAGCTCACCGGACAGGGACTATATGAACACTGAAGCTTTCTTT. Its protein is CASSPDRDYMNTEAFF.

The V gene is TRBV29-1, the J gene TRBJ1-1; no clear D gene. Germline V CDR1 and CDR2: SQVTM, ANQGSEA. This CDR3 has 13 amino acids. V was shortened by 0 bases and J by 1 base, with 6 bases between the two germline ends. This chain's CDR3 is CSVEERGNTEAFF. Written as DNA, the CDR3 is TGCAGCGTTGAAGAGCGGGGGAACACTGAAGCTTTCTTT.

The chain has TRBV5-8 and TRBJ2-5; D not certain. Germline CDR1 is SGHTS and CDR2 is YDEGEE. V lost 2 bases and J 2 bases, leaving 19 bases between the germline ends. The CDR3 has 17 amino acids. The CDR3 coding sequence is TGTGCCAGCAGCTTAGGAGTTTGGTTACTTCCACAAGAGACCCAGTACTTC. As protein: CASSLGVWLLPQETQYF. Supplemented by reference TRBV5-8 and TRBJ2-5, the full variable domain reads EAGVTQSPTHLIKTRGQQATLRCSPISGHTSVYWYQQALGLGLQFLLWYDEGEERNRGNFPPRFSGRQFPNYSSELNVNALELEDSALYLCASSLGVWLLPQETQYFGPGTRLLVL.

The CDR3 DNA sequence: TGTGCCAGCAGTGCAGCCGTCAGGGGGGTTTATAATGAGCAGTTCTTC. The encoded protein is CASSAAVRGVYNEQFF. The chain links TRBV6-1 to TRBJ2-1, with D possibly being TRBD1 (7 bases). The CDR3 length is 16 residues. Germline V gene sequence: CDR1 MNHNS, CDR2 SASEGT. Trimming stripped 4 bases from V and 7 bases from J, with 20 bases between.

This chain links TRBV6-6 with TRBJ1-2, with 9 bases lining up with TRBD1. The CDR3 covers 15 residues. V dropped 7 bases and J dropped 7; count of bases not matched to a gene: 13. Germline-derived CDR1 and CDR2 are MNHNY and SVGAGI (reference sequence). The CDR3 nucleotides read TGTGCCAGCACCCCTTGGACAGGGGCAACGGGTGGCTACACCTTC. This gives the protein CASTPWTGATGGYTF.